The TCR beta chain described here comes from a study of CD8+CD57+ T cells in acquired aplastic anemia. At the level of the study: CD4+ and CD8+ cells, once sorted, gave DNA averaging about 3 ug.

As regards this clonotype: What it binds is not known.

All sequencing subjects had displayed CD8+CD57+ cell expansion on flow cytometry. Using genomic DNA as the template, TCR beta VDJ and CDR3 profiling was carried out. One entry per CDR3 protein, called by TCRdb with MiXCR from the reads. The repertoire holds 310,000 or so distinct CDR3 sequences, with under 60% as singletons. Overall study results and limits: Patients and controls were found to share about 31 CD8+ CDR3 sequences.

The sample was sorted CD4+, CD8+, or CD8+CD57+ T cells (not recorded which) from PBMCs. This sequence originates from a human donor with aplastic anemia.

The CDR3 nucleotides read TGTGCCAGCAGCTTACGGACGGATCTGAACACTGAAGCTTTCTTT. It translates to CASSLRTDLNTEAFF. The V call is TRBV7-2, the J call TRBJ1-1; no reliable D call. The CDR3 is 15 amino acids. Trimming pared 2 bases from V and 0 bases from J, leaving 10 bases between. Germline loops: CDR1 SGHTA, CDR2 FQGNSA.